These 17 T cell receptor beta chains share one sample of origin, sequenced in a study of PD-L1 blockade in urothelial cancer. TCRdb keeps only in-frame clones here, not all; method: immunoSEQ multiplex PCR. Among roughly 130,000 clones listed, about four fifths were seen once. Time point noted: pretreatment peripheral blood. The material sequenced was PBMCs, taken around atezolizumab (anti-PD-L1) treatment. Every receptor here comes from a man aged 45-65 years with urothelial cancer.

This clone has only a few counts. V is TRBV11-3 and J is TRBJ1-5; D call uncertain. The CDR3 sequence is 14 residues long. The V and J ends lost 1 base and 6 bases respectively, with 10 bases between them. Germline loops: CDR1 SGHNT, CDR2 YENEEA. The CDR3 bases are TGTGCCAGCAGCTTAGGGGTCCCGGGTCAGCCCCAGCATTTT. Amino acids: CASSLGVPGQPQHF.

The chain employs TRBV6-1 and TRBJ2-5; perhaps TRBD1 as D (6 bases). V lost 3 bases and J 4 bases, leaving 6 bases between the germline ends. Germline V CDR1 and CDR2: MNHNS, SASEGT. The CDR3 loop spans 12 amino acids. Here the CDR3 reads CASSDRGETQYF. The DNA for the CDR3 is TGTGCCAGCAGTGACAGGGGAGAGACCCAGTACTTC.

The chain is built from TRBV28 and TRBJ2-7, with D perhaps matching TRBD1 (6 bases). CDR3 length equals 13 residues. CDR1 MDHEN and CDR2 SYDVKM come from the germline V gene. Trimming cost V 5 bases and J 3 bases, with 11 bases left between them. The CDR3 is CASSPGTYYEQYF. The CDR3 nucleotides are TGTGCCAGCAGTCCCGGGACATACTACGAGCAGTACTTC.

The chain combines TRBV27 with TRBJ2-1; 11 bases map to TRBD2. Germline V CDR1 and CDR2: MNHEY, SMNVEV (reference sequence). V dropped 7 bases and J dropped 3; count of bases not matched to a gene: 5. The CDR3 is 15 amino acids. DNA for the CDR3: TGTGCCAGCAAAACCGGGACTAGCGGCTACAATGAGCAGTTCTTC. Its protein is CASKTGTSGYNEQFF.

The genes are TRBV7-2 and TRBJ2-1; 10 bases agree with TRBD2. CDR3 length: 15 residues. The trim removed 1 base at V and 14 bases at J, leaving 11 bases unmatched. Per the germline V gene, CDR1 is SGHTA and CDR2 is FQGNSA. The CDR3 nucleotides read TGTGCCAGCAGCTTAGTCTCTAGCGGGAGAGGTCCGGAGTTCTTC. It codes for CASSLVSSGRGPEFF. The entire variable domain, with the rest obtained from reference TRBV7-2 and TRBJ2-1, is as follows: GAGVSQSPSNKVTEKGKDVELRCDPISGHTALYWYRQSLGQGLEFLIYFQGNSAPDKSGLPSDRFSAERTGGSVSTLTIQRTQQEDSAVYLCASSLVSSGRGPEFFGPGTRLTVL.

This sequence joins TRBV10-1 and TRBJ2-7; possible D gene TRBD1, 6 bases. Germline lookup yields CDR1 WNHNN and CDR2 SYGVQD (reference sequence). V shed 0 bases and J shed 2 bases, with 8 bases lying between them. This CDR3 has 14 residues. CDR3 loop: CASSESTGAYEQYF. The CDR3 bases are TGCGCCAGCAGTGAGTCGACAGGAGCCTACGAGCAGTACTTC.

CDR3 nucleotides: TGTGCCTGGAGTCTAGCGCCGAGCACAGATACGCAGTATTTT. This gives the protein CAWSLAPSTDTQYF. This chain connects TRBV30 to TRBJ2-3; the D gene is possibly TRBD2 (6 bases). The CDR3 is 14 amino acids. From germline, CDR1 is GTSNPN and CDR2 SVGIG (reference sequence). V was clipped by 2 bases and J by 0 bases, with 9 bases between them.

There are a few counts of this clone. The V and J genes are TRBV4-1 and TRBJ2-2; D unresolved. V gave up 3 bases and J gave up 5 bases, with 4 bases separating them. Germline-derived CDR1 and CDR2 are MGHRA and YSYEKL. The CDR3 length is 12 residues. As DNA, the CDR3 is TGCGCCAGCAGCCAGCAGACCGGGGAGCTGTTTTTT. As protein: CASSQQTGELFF.

The sample holds a few counts of this clone. This rearrangement joins TRBV21-1 to TRBJ1-5. TRBV21-1 counts as a pseudogene. The CDR3 is 17 amino acids. CDR3 DNA sequence: TGTGCCAGCAGCAAAGTGAGAACCGGCGGCTTGAATCAGCCCCAGCATTTT. This sequence encodes CASSKVRTGGLNQPQHF.

The rearrangement uses TRBV5-6 and TRBJ2-1; 7 bases fit TRBD2. With 5 bases clipped from V and 10 bases from J, the junction kept 18 bases outside the gene matches. The CDR3 has 16 amino acids. Germline-derived CDR1 and CDR2 are SGHDT and YYEEEE. The CDR3 sequence: CASRGPGGSKRYEQFF. Here the CDR3 DNA reads TGTGCCAGCAGGGGTCCTGGCGGGAGTAAGAGGTACGAGCAGTTCTTC.

The rearrangement links TRBV7-8 to TRBJ2-7, with D possibly matching TRBD2 (6 bases). The CDR3 has 17 residues. Trimming took off 2 bases at V and 10 bases at J, with 27 bases between the two ends. From germline, CDR1 is SGHVS and CDR2 FQNEAQ. The CDR3 loop reads CASSLFGSVDFGGGQYF. The CDR3 region has the DNA TGTGCCAGCAGCTTATTCGGGAGCGTTGACTTTGGAGGAGGTCAGTACTTC.

The chain couples TRBV28 to TRBJ1-4, with 9 bases that match TRBD1. Looked up from germline, CDR1 is MDHEN and CDR2 is SYDVKM. J gave up 5 bases and V 3 bases, and 4 bases lay outside the gene matches. The CDR3 runs to 15 residues. The CDR3 sequence: CASSFLGTGNEKLFF. The CDR3 nucleotides read TGTGCCAGCAGTTTTCTAGGGACAGGGAATGAAAAACTGTTTTTT.

The chain links TRBV6-1 to TRBJ1-5, with unresolved D. CDR3 length: 15 residues. V shed 2 bases and J shed 0 bases, with 8 bases lying between them. Germline values: CDR1 MNHNS, CDR2 SASEGT. DNA of the CDR3: TGTGCCAGCAGTGAACGGGAGTCTAGCAATCAGCCCCAGCATTTT. Protein: CASSERESSNQPQHF.

The chain uses TRBV9 and TRBJ2-1, with 7 bases matching TRBD2. The germline V gene encodes CDR1 SGDLS and CDR2 YYNGEE. The V segment lost 0 bases and the J segment 5 bases; nucleotides outside the gene matches: 5. The CDR3 sequence is 15 residues long. The chain's CDR3 is CASSVGGTSDNEQFF. Written as DNA, the CDR3 is TGTGCCAGCAGCGTAGGGGGAACTAGCGACAATGAGCAGTTCTTC. Full variable domain (remainder filled in from reference TRBV9 and TRBJ2-1): DSGVTQTPKHLITATGQRVTLRCSPRSGDLSVYWYQQSLDQGLQFLIQYYNGEERAKGNILERFSAQQFPDLHSELNLSSLELGDSALYFCASSVGGTSDNEQFFGPGTRLTVL.

Points on this clone: One end of the junction is discordant with germline, which a read error may explain. CDR3 DNA: TGTGCTAGCAGCCCGGTAGCGGGAGTATTAGGAGAGACCCAGTACTTC. Its protein is CASSPVAGVLGETQYF. This chain uses TRBV7-7 with TRBJ2-5, with TRBD2 matching 9 bases. Germline-derived CDR1 and CDR2 are SSHAT and FNYEAQ (reference sequence). The CDR3 extends over 16 amino acids.

The V call is TRBV18, the J call TRBJ1-4; D not certain. The germline V and J ends were trimmed by 0 bases and 8 bases, with 10 bases remaining between them. Germline values: CDR1 KGHSH, CDR2 LQKENI. The CDR3 covers 14 residues. DNA for the CDR3: TGTGCCAGCTCACCACCGGATCCGAGGGAAAAACTGTTTTTT. Its translation: CASSPPDPREKLFF. Combining the CDR3 with reference TRBV18 and TRBJ1-4 gives the whole variable domain NAGVMQNPRHLVRRRGQEARLRCSPMKGHSHVYWYRQLPEEGLKFMVYLQKENIIDESGMPKERFSAEFPKEGPSILRIQQVVRGDSAAYFCASSPPDPREKLFFGSGTQLSVL.

The chain is built from TRBV9 and TRBJ2-1; TRBD1 matches 8 bases. Per the germline V gene, CDR1 is SGDLS and CDR2 is YYNGEE. After removal of 4 bases from V and 2 bases from J, the junction contained 11 bases not matched to a gene. CDR3 length equals 17 residues. The CDR3, as DNA: TGTGCCAGCAGCCCCACTACTACAGGGGGGCCCTACAATGAGCAGTTCTTC. Amino acids: CASSPTTTGGPYNEQFF.